These 8 T cell receptor beta chains were sequenced from one sample in a study of technical replicates of blood from a few donors. Libraries were prepared by immunoSEQ multiplex PCR; TCRdb keeps only in-frame clonotypes and omits some of them. The sample holds about 84,000 clones, 93% seen once. Sequencing was performed on T cells isolated from PBMCs. The origin of the receptors is a human donor in good health.

The rearrangement uses TRBV5-1 and TRBJ2-3, with 7 bases aligning to TRBD1. CDR3 length: 14 amino acids. The V gene's germline CDR1 is SGHRS and CDR2 YFSETQ. Trimming at V came to 4 bases and at J to 0 bases, leaving 2 bases not matched to a gene. In DNA, the CDR3 is TGCGCCAGCAGCCAGGACAGGAGCACAGATACGCAGTATTTT. Amino acids: CASSQDRSTDTQYF.

For the CDR3, the DNA is TGTGCCAGCAGCTTAGAGGGGACAGCACTCGAAGCTTTCTTT. Translating it yields CASSLEGTALEAFF. The chain employs TRBV11-2 and TRBJ1-1, with TRBD1 identical over 7 bases. With V trimmed by 0 bases and J by 8 bases, 6 bases remained unmatched. Germline V gives CDR1 SGHAT, CDR2 FQNNGV. The CDR3 has 14 amino acids.

The V call is TRBV30, the J call TRBJ1-1; 8 positions agree with TRBD1. Germline V CDR1 and CDR2: GTSNPN, SVGIG (reference sequence). CDR3 size: 12 residues. Losses at the gene ends were 4 bases for V and 11 bases for J; bases not matched to a gene: 9. The CDR3 region has the DNA TGTGCCTGGATCCCCGGGACAGGCCGGGCTTTCTTT. It specifies CAWIPGTGRAFF.

In DNA form, the CDR3 reads TGTGCCAGTAGCGGGGGAAATTTAGCCAAAAACATTCAGTACTTC. Translated, it gives CASSGGNLAKNIQYF. The chain carries TRBV19 and TRBJ2-4, with D possibly TRBD2 on 6 matching bases. The V gene lost 6 bases and the J gene lost 0 bases, with 12 bases spanning the gap. Germline V lookup: CDR1 LNHDA, CDR2 SQIVND (reference sequence). The CDR3 loop spans 15 amino acids.

The rearrangement joins TRBV7-8 to TRBJ1-2; D gene ambiguous. Germline loops: CDR1 SGHVS, CDR2 FQNEAQ. V was pared by 0 bases and J by 1 base, with 6 bases between. This CDR3 comprises 14 residues. The CDR3 DNA sequence: TGTGCCAGCAGCTTAGCAACAGATAACTATGGCTACACCTTC. Encoded protein: CASSLATDNYGYTF.

This chain connects TRBV6-5 to TRBJ2-7; D might be TRBD1 (7 bases). The germline V gene has CDR1 MNHEY and CDR2 SVGAGI. V dropped 6 bases and J dropped 7 bases, with 16 bases sitting between them. The length of the CDR3 is 13 residues. The CDR3 spells CASREEGAREQYF. The CDR3 DNA reads TGTGCCAGCAGGGAGGAGGGGGCGCGTGAGCAGTACTTC.

J is TRBJ1-4 and V is TRBV6-5, with D hard to call. Trimming took off 1 base at V and 0 bases at J, with 9 bases between the two ends. The CDR3 spans 16 residues. The germline V gene has CDR1 MNHEY and CDR2 SVGAGI. CDR3 region: CASSYYGGATNEKLFF. In DNA, the CDR3 is TGTGCCAGCAGTTACTACGGAGGAGCAACTAATGAAAAACTGTTTTTT.

This clone occurred a few times. The chain is built from TRBV2 and TRBJ2-1, with 10 bases fitting TRBD2. Germline-derived CDR1 and CDR2 are SNHLY and FYNNEI. The ends lost 6 bases at V and 2 bases at J; junction bases unmatched: 7. The CDR3 length is 16 residues. The CDR3 loop reads CASSEWTSGAYNEQFF. DNA for the CDR3: TGTGCCAGCAGCGAATGGACTAGCGGCGCCTACAATGAGCAGTTCTTC.